This T cell receptor beta chain comes out of a study of T cell responses to AZD1222 COVID-19 vaccine. Assay used: immunoSEQ multiplex PCR; TCRdb lists only in-frame clones, some missing. The table has roughly 140,000 clones, approximately 89% seen once. V lost 1 base to trimming and J lost 1 base; unmatched junction nucleotides: 0. Looked up from germline, CDR1 is SGHAT and CDR2 is FQNNGV. The CDR3 loop spans 15 amino acids. The V gene is TRBV11-2, the J gene TRBJ2-2; 7 positions match TRBD1. Sequences were derived from peripheral blood, sampled on day 0 of AZD1222 vaccination. This clonotype was obtained from an adult in good health. The CDR3 coding sequence is TGTGCCAGCAGCTTAGGGACAGGGAACACCGGGGAGCTGTTTTTT. Protein: CASSLGTGNTGELFF.